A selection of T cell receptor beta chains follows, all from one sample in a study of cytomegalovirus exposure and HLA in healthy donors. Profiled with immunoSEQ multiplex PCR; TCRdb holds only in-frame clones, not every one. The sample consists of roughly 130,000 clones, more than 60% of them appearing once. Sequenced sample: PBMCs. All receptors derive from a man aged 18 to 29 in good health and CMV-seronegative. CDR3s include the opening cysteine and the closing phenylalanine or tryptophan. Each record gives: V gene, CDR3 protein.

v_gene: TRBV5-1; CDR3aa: CASSLFTGNEQFF
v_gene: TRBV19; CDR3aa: CASSIDRRATYEQYF
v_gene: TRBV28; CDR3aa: CASSSLDRGSNQPQHF
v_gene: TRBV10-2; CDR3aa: CASSDPRGDNQPQHF
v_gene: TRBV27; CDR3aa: CASSSGDRFYEQYF
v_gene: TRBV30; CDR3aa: CAWRLHGTDTEAFF
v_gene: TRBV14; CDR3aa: CASSRQGIGETQYF
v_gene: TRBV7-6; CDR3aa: CASSPGTSGNPGELFF
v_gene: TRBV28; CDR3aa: CASHWRNIQYF
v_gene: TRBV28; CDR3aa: CASSLAFYGYTF
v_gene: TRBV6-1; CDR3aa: CASSRRGSNEQFF
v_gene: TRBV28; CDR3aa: CASSSQTGNRQPQHF
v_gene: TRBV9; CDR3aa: CASSARWTGNSPLHF
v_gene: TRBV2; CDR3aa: CARTTGQANVAEKLFF
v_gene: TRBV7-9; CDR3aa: CASSFGNEKLFF
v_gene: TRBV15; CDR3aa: CATSVTGGNTEAFF
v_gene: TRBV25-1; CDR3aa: CASSEAGTYEQYF
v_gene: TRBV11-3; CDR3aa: CASSRLTGAQETQYF
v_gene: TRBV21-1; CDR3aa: CASSSGQRSISGNTIYF
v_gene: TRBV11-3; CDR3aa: CASSFGEGRDTEAFF
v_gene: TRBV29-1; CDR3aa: CSARQNTGSGYTF
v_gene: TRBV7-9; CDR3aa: CASRSDSNSNYGYTF
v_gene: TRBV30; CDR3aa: CAWSWTGGYTEAFF
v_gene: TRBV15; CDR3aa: CATSRRTGTESFF
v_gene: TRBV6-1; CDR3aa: CATPWNTGELFF
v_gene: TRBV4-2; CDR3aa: CASSQEGGGKAQTYEQYF
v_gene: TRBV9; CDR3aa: CASSVGGGISYEQYF
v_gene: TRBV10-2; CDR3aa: CASNREGAGTEAFF
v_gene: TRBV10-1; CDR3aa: CASITAVNQPQHF
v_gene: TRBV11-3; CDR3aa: CASSKTANTGELFF
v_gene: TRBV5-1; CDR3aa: CASAQGSGDEQYF
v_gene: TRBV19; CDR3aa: CASRLGANYGYTF
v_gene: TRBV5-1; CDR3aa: CASSLEWSTEAFF
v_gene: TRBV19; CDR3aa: CASSIDLPGGEQYF
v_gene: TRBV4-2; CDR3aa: CASSQSGLTSYNEQFF
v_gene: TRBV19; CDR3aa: CASSKGVIRLLAKNIQYF
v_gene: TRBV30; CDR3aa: CAWSMGLAGGVPTGELFF
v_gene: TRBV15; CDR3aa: CATSRDPTPPTSYEQYF
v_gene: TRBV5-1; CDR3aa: CASSSRGFTGANVLTF
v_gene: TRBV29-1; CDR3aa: CSGGQGEAFF
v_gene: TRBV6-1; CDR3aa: CASSDVGRDYEQYF
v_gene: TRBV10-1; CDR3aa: CASKAGTGGTEAFF
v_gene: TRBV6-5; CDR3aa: CASSLLGETTDTQYF
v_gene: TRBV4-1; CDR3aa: CASSQDAYEQYF
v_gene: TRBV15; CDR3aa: CATSISGGSSYEQYF
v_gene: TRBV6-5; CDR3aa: CASSPHPGVNTEAFF
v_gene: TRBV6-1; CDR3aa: CASSEVLPTGASSTDTQYF
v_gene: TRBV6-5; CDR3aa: CASSSLTGIQYF
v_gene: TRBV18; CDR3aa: CASSPPAGLAKNIQYF
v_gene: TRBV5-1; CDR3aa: CASSAGQMNTEAFF